Below are 15 T cell receptor beta chains sequenced from a single sample in a study of Tregs in tolerant kidney transplant recipients. Some clones are missing from TCRdb's copy, which holds only in-frame ones; the method was immunoSEQ multiplex PCR. The table for this sample gives tens of thousands of clones. This sample comprised CD4+ T cells from blood, obtained before the transplant. The receptors shown here come from a human donor who received a combined kidney and bone marrow transplant.

As concerns this clone: The read terminates 3 residues ahead of where the CDR3 ends, so the germline J gene completes it. The chain has TRBV20-1 and TRBJ2-3; TRBD1 or TRBD2 may be the D gene (5 bases each). CDR1 and CDR2 from the germline V gene are DFQATT and SNEGSKA (reference sequence). CDR3 size: 14 residues. The CDR3 DNA, read in part, is TGCAGTGCGAAGAATGGACAAAACGGAGGCACG. Encoded protein: CSAKNGQNGGT. The whole CDR3 sequence is CSAKNGQNGGTQYF.

Concerning this clone: The CDR3 extends 3 residues past the end of the read, so its final part is completed from the germline J gene. The chain recombines TRBV19 with TRBJ1-1; 12 nucleotides align to TRBD1. The germline CDR1 and CDR2 sequences are LNHDA and SQIVND (reference sequence). V gave up 6 bases and J gave up 3 bases; unmatched junction bases: 8. The CDR3 length is 16 residues. CDR3 DNA, as far as it was read: TGTGCCAGTAGAGGAGGGACAGGGGGCGCGTACACTGAA. Amino acids: CASRGGTGGAYTE. The entire CDR3 protein reads CASRGGTGGAYTEAFF.

Details on this clone: The CDR3 goes on 3 residues after the read ends, and that part is filled in from the germline J gene. The chain links TRBV7-2 to TRBJ1-1; TRBD1 might be the D (6 bases). CDR3 size: 14 residues. The V end lost 2 bases, the J end lost 4 bases, and 11 bases lay between the germline ends. The V gene's germline CDR1 is SGHTA and CDR2 FQGNSA. The covered CDR3 bases are TGTGCCAGCAGCTTATTTGCAGGGGCCACTGAA. It translates to CASSLFAGATE. Given in full, the CDR3 is CASSLFAGATEAFF.

As for this clone: From the germline J gene comes the end of the CDR3, since the read stops 3 residues before it. V gene TRBV7-9 combines with J gene TRBJ2-5, with 11 bases identical to TRBD2. The germline gives CDR1 SEHNR, CDR2 FQNEAQ (reference sequence). The CDR3 length is 14 residues. With 3 bases clipped from V and 3 bases from J, the junction kept 0 bases outside the gene matches. CDR3 DNA, as far as it was read: TGTGCCAGCAGCTTGGGACTAGCGGAAGAGACC. Protein: CASSLGLAEET. The whole CDR3 sequence reads CASSLGLAEETQYF.

In regard to this clone: The missing CDR3 end, 3 residues past where the read stops, is filled in from the germline J gene. The rearrangement uses TRBV7-9 and TRBJ2-7, with 7 positions matching TRBD2. V lost 2 bases and J lost 0; bases outside the gene matches: 4. The CDR3 has 15 amino acids. CDR1 SEHNR and CDR2 FQNEAQ come from the germline V gene (reference sequence). CDR3 region: CASSLRGGPSYEQYF. The sequenced CDR3 bases are TGTGCCAGCAGCTTACGGGGAGGGCCCTCCTACGAG.

As for this clone: The CDR3 extends 3 residues past the end of the read, so its final part is completed from the germline J gene. J is TRBJ2-6 and V is TRBV23-1; D perhaps matches TRBD1 (6 bases). TRBV23-1 is treated as an ORF (open reading frame) with a function not yet certain. The CDR3 has 18 amino acids. The germline V and J ends were trimmed by 7 bases and 1 base, with 20 bases remaining between them. The CDR3 protein is CASTARDTGKSGANVLTF. The covered CDR3 bases are TGCGCCAGCACTGCAAGGGACACCGGAAAATCTGGGGCCAACGTC.

Concerning this clone itself: Read coverage stops 3 residues before the CDR3 terminus; the germline J gene supplies the remainder. The chain combines TRBV6-2 or TRBV6-3 with TRBJ1-1; tentatively, D is TRBD1 (5 bases). V was shortened by 10 bases and J by 5 bases, with 20 bases between the two germline ends. From germline, CDR1 is MNHEY and CDR2 SVGEGT. The length of the CDR3 is 14 residues. The CDR3 bases that were read are TGTGCCATTCGGCCTGGGCCCGGGGGGACTGAA. It is translated as CAIRPGPGGTE. The entire CDR3 protein is CAIRPGPGGTEAFF.

Points on this clone: From the germline J gene comes the end of the CDR3, since the read stops 3 residues before it. The genes are TRBV5-6 and TRBJ1-6; D perhaps matches TRBD1 (5 bases). Trimming cost V 2 bases and J 9 bases, with 12 bases left between them. Germline V gene sequence: CDR1 SGHDT, CDR2 YYEEEE. The CDR3 runs to 14 residues. This CDR3 is CASSFPRESSPLHF. The sequenced part of the CDR3 DNA is TGTGCCAGCAGCTTTCCCAGGGAATCTTCACCC.

On this clone itself: The sequence runs out 3 residues before the end of the CDR3; the remainder is reconstructed from the germline J gene. V gene TRBV18 combines with J gene TRBJ1-1, with D maybe TRBD1 (5 bases). CDR3 length equals 15 residues. Germline V gene lookup returns CDR1 KGHSH and CDR2 LQKENI. V was trimmed by 6 bases and J by 3 bases, leaving 17 bases between them. The DNA read from the CDR3 is TGTGCCAGCTCTCGGACCCAGGGCGAGTACACTGAA. Residues: CASSRTQGEYTE. The complete CDR3 protein is CASSRTQGEYTEAFF.

Turning to this clone: The read stops 3 residues short of the end of the CDR3; the missing end is completed from the germline J gene. This chain joins TRBV5-1 and TRBJ1-6; 7 bases are a match to TRBD1. The germline V gene encodes CDR1 SGHRS and CDR2 YFSETQ. The junction had 2 bases not matched to a gene; V was cut back by 3 bases and J by 5 bases. The CDR3 extends over 14 amino acids. CDR3 sequence: CASSWTGDNSPLHF. Partial CDR3 DNA: TGCGCCAGCAGCTGGACAGGAGATAATTCACCC.

On this clone itself: The sequenced fragment ends 3 residues before the CDR3 boundary, so the rest is inferred from the germline J gene. The chain links TRBV7-2 to TRBJ1-5; 7 positions agree with TRBD1. Germline-derived CDR1 and CDR2 are SGHTA and FQGNSA. This CDR3 comprises 14 residues. Germline trimming cut 5 bases from V and 7 bases from J; bases unmatched to any gene: 8. This chain's CDR3 is CASSETGNGQPQHF. The CDR3 DNA, read in part, is TGTGCCAGCAGCGAGACAGGGAACGGACAGCCC.

CDR3 in amino acids: CASNPKPFSYEQYF. The CDR3 bases that were read are TGTGCCAGCAATCCTAAACCCTTCTCCTACGAG. This rearrangement joins TRBV6-2 or TRBV6-3 to TRBJ2-7; no clear D gene. The read ends 3 residues early relative to the CDR3; the germline J gene fills the gap. Germline V CDR1 and CDR2: MNHEY, SVGEGT. The CDR3 runs to 14 residues. V was pared by 7 bases and J by 0 bases, with 13 bases between.

Worth noting for this clone: The missing CDR3 end, 3 residues past where the read stops, is filled in from the germline J gene. This chain joins TRBV7-2 and TRBJ1-1; the D is unclear. Germline CDR1 SGHTA, CDR2 FQGNSA. V was trimmed by 3 bases and J by 0 bases, leaving 11 bases between them. The length of the CDR3 is 15 residues. The CDR3 DNA, read in part, is TGTGCCAGCAGCTTTGGTCAGGCACTGAACACTGAA. Translating gives CASSFGQALNTE. The whole CDR3 sequence reads CASSFGQALNTEAFF.

Turning to this clone: The missing CDR3 end, 3 residues past where the read stops, is filled in from the germline J gene. V and J are TRBV2 and TRBJ1-1; D remains unclear. Germline CDR1 reads SNHLY; CDR2 reads FYNNEI. Between the trimmed V and J ends, which lost 5 bases and 1 base, there was a span of 14 bases. This CDR3 is built from 15 residues. The chain's CDR3 is CASSPPGVRNTEAFF. The sequenced part of the CDR3 DNA is TGTGCCAGCAGTCCCCCCGGGGTCAGGAACACTGAA.

To note about this clone: The observed sequence ends 3 residues before the CDR3 terminus, with the missing tail filled in from the germline J gene. V is TRBV19 and J is TRBJ2-1; 15 positions agree with TRBD2. With V trimmed by 4 bases and J by 9 bases, 7 bases remained unmatched. Germline CDR1 is LNHDA and CDR2 is SQIVND (reference sequence). This CDR3 is built from 16 residues. CDR3 region: CASSRGLAGGRGEQFF. Partial CDR3 DNA: TGTGCCAGTAGTAGGGGACTAGCGGGGGGACGAGGTGAG.